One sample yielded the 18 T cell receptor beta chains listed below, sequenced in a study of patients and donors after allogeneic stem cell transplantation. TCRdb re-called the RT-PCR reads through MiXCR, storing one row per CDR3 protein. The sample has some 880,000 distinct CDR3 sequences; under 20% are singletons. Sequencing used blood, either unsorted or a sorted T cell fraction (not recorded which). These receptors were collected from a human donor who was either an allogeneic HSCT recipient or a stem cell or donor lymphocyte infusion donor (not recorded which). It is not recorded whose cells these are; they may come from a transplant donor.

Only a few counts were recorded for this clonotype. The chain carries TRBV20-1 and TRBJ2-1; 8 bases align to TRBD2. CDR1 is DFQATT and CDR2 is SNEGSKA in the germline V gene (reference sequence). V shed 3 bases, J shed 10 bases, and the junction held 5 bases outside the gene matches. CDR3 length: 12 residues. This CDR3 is CSASRTGGEQFF. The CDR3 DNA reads TGCAGTGCTAGTCGAACGGGAGGGGAGCAGTTCTTC.

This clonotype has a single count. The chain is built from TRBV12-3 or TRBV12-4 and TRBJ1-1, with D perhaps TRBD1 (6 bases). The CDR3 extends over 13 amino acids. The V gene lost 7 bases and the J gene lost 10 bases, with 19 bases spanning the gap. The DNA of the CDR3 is TGTGCCAGCAACTCATGGGCAGGGGAGGGAGCTTTCTTT. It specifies CASNSWAGEGAFF.

CDR3 region: CASSHPTSNGRETQYF. Written as DNA, the CDR3 is TGTGCCAGCAGCCACCCGACCTCAAATGGGAGGGAGACCCAGTACTTC. J is TRBJ2-5 and V is TRBV7-6, with D tentatively TRBD2 (6 bases). Germline lookup yields CDR1 SGHVS and CDR2 FNYEAQ. V was clipped by 5 bases and J by 5 bases, with 21 bases between them. This CDR3 is built from 16 residues.

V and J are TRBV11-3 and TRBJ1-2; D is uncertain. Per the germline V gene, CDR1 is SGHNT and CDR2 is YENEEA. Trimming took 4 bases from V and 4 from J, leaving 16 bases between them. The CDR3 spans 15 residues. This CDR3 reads CASSSPGPFGYGYTF. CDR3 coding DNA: TGTGCCAGCAGCTCTCCCGGACCCTTTGGCTATGGCTACACCTTC. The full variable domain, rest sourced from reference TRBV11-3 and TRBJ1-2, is EAGVVQSPRYKIIEKKQPVAFWCNPISGHNTLYWYLQNLGQGPELLIRYENEEAVDDSQLPKDRFSAERLKGVDSTLKIQPAELGDSAVYLCASSSPGPFGYGYTFGSGTRLTVV.

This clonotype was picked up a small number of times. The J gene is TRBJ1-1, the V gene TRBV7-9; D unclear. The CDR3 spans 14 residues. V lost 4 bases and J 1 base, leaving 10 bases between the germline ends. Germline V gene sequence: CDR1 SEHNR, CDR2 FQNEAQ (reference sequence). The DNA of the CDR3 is TGTGCCAGCAGCTACCGGCTCCAGAACACTGAAGCTTTCTTT. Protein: CASSYRLQNTEAFF.

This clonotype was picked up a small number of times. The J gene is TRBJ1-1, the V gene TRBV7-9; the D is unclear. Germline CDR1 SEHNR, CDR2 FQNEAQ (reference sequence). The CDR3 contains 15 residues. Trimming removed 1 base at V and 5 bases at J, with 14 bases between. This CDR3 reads CASSLVAGVRTEAFF. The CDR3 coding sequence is TGTGCCAGCAGCTTAGTAGCTGGGGTGAGGACTGAAGCTTTCTTT.

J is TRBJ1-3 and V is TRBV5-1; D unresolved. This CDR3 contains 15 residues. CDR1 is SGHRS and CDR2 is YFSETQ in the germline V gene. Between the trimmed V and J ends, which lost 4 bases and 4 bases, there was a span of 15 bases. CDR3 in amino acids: CASSQNLGRGNTIYF. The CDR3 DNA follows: TGCGCCAGCAGCCAAAACTTAGGCCGGGGAAACACCATATATTTT.

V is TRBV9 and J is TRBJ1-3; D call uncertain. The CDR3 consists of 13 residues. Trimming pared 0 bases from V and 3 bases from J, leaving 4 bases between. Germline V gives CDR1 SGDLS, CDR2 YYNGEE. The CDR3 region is CASSVDDGNTIYF. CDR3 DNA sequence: TGTGCCAGCAGCGTAGACGATGGAAACACCATATATTTT.

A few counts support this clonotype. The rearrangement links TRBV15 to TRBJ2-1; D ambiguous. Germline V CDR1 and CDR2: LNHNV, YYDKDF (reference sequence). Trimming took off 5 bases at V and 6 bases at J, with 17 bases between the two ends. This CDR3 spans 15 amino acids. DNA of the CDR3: TGTGCCACCAGCCTTTATAGTACCGTCCCCAATGAGCAGTTCTTC. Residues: CATSLYSTVPNEQFF.

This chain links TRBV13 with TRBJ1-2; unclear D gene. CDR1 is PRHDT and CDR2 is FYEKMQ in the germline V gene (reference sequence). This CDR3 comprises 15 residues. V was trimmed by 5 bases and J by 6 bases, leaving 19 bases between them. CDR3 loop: CASSRRSAGPNGYTF. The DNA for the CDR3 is TGTGCCAGCAGCCGGAGGTCGGCTGGACCCAATGGCTACACCTTC.

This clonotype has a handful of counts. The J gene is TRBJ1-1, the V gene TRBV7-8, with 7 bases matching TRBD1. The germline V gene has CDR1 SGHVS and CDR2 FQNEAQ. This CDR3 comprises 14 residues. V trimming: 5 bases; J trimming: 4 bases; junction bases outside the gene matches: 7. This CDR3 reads CASSPSQGGTEAFF. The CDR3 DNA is TGTGCCAGCAGCCCTTCCCAGGGGGGCACTGAAGCTTTCTTT.

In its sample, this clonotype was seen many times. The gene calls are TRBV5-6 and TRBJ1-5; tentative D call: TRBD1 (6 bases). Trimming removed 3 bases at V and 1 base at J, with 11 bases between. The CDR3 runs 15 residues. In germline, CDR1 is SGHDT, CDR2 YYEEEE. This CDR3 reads CASSWAGQSNQPQHF. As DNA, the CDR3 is TGTGCCAGCAGCTGGGCCGGACAGAGCAATCAGCCCCAGCATTTT. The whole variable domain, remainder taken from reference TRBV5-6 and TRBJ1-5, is DAGVTQSPTHLIKTRGQQVTLRCSPKSGHDTVSWYQQALGQGPQFIFQYYEEEERQRGNFPDRFSGHQFPNYSSELNVNALLLGDSALYLCASSWAGQSNQPQHFGDGTRLSIL.

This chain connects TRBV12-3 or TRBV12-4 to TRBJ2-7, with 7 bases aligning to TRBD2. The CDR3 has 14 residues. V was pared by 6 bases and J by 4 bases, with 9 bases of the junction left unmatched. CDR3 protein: CASRLGLGVYEQYF. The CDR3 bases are TGTGCCAGCAGACTAGGACTAGGCGTATACGAGCAGTACTTC.

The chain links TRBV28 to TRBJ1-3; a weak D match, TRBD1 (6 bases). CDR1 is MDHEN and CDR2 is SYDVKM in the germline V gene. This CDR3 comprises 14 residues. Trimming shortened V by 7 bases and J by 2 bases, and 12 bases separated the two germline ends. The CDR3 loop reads CASTRQEAGNTIYF. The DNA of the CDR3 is TGTGCCAGCACCCGACAGGAGGCTGGAAACACCATATATTTT.

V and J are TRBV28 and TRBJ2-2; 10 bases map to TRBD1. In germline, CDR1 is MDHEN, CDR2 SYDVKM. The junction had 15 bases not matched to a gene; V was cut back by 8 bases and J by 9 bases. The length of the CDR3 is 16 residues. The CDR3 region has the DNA TGTGCCAGCCATCCAGGTGGGACAGGGGTAAAGAGGGAGCTGTTTTTT. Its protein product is CASHPGGTGVKRELFF.

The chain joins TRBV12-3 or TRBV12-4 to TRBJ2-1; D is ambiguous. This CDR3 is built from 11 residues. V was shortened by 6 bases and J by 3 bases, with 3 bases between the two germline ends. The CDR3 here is CASRVYNEQFF. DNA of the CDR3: TGTGCCAGCAGGGTCTACAATGAGCAGTTCTTC.

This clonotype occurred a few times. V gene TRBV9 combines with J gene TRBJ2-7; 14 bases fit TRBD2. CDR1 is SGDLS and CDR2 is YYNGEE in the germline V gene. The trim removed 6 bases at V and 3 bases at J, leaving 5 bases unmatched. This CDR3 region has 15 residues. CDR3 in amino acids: CASTAGTSGSYEQYF. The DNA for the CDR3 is TGTGCCAGCACCGCCGGGACTAGCGGGAGCTACGAGCAGTACTTC. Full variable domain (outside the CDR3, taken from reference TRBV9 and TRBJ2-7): DSGVTQTPKHLITATGQRVTLRCSPRSGDLSVYWYQQSLDQGLQFLIQYYNGEERAKGNILERFSAQQFPDLHSELNLSSLELGDSALYFCASTAGTSGSYEQYFGPGTRLTVT.

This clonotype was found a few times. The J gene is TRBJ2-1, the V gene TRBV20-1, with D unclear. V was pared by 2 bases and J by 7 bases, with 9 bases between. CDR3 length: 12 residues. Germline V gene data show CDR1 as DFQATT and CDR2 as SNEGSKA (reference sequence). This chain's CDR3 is CSARRNNNEQFF. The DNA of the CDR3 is TGCAGTGCTAGAAGAAACAATAATGAGCAGTTCTTC.